The entry that follows covers one T cell receptor beta chain sequence. Many counts were recorded for this clonotype. Its recognized antigen is unknown. Base-call qualities are not available, and no considerably larger clone is one nucleotide away. Cut back by 1 base and 1 base, the V and J ends lie 12 bases apart. Taken from the germline V gene, the CDR1 and CDR2 loops are MGHRA and YSYEKL. The CDR3, cysteine through phenylalanine, is 16 amino acids long. Only the CDR3 part of the read is kept: 48 bases, read in frame from the first base. The time point label for this specimen denotes: after trial treatment. The treatment or condition label, read with the paper, signifies: LDRT plus nivolumab, ipilimumab, low-dose cyclophosphamide and aspirin (RACIN trial). The donors came from RACIN, which was a single-arm phase I dose-escalation trial that paired nivolumab and ipilimumab with aspirin, low-dose cyclophosphamide and low-dose radiotherapy. Patients were eligible if they had advanced solid tumors that were TIL-negative.

The sample is drawn from a study of low-dose radiotherapy and immunotherapy resistance in tumors (dated by TCRdb to between 2020 and 2023). Regarding the complete study: In Cohort 1, each fraction delivered 0.5 Gy every 2 weeks, and the prescribed total PTV dose was 6.5 Gy. In Cohort 2, 1 Gy per fraction was delivered every two weeks, for a total of 13 Gy over 26 weeks. Patients were given nivolumab as a 240 mg flat dose every two weeks and ipilimumab at 1 mg/kg every six weeks, with both drugs delivered intravenously. Cyclophosphamide 200 mg/m2 was administered intravenously every two weeks, one day before each radiation and immunotherapy administration. Starting on cycle 1 day 1, patients took 300 mg of aspirin by mouth once daily for four cycles. Trial participants were not randomized into treatment groups. Eight patients were included in the translational analysis, namely three from the first dose cohort plus the first five from the second dose cohort.

Sequencing was performed on an Illumina HiSeq 2500. First-strand cDNA was synthesized using Superscript III and a set of TRAV- and TRBV-specific primers, so that both TCRalpha and TCRbeta chains were covered. TCRs were amplified with Phusion for 15 to 25 PCR cycles using a constant-region primer together with the adapter attached to the V primers. The isolated mRNA was amplified using the MessageAmp II aRNA Amplification Kit, with in vitro transcription performed for about 15 hours at 37 degrees C. mRNA for TCR sequencing was isolated with the Dynabeads mRNA DIRECT Purification Kit. Indexed Illumina adapters were added in a second 25-cycle Phusion PCR, and the resulting products were purified with AMPure XP beads. The paper's data handling went like this. Custom Perl scripts pooled TCR sequences encoding the same protein, removed out-of-frame sequences and computed each clonotype's abundance. The analysis excluded TCR sequences that were supported by just one read. Shannon entropy, Gini index, clonality, richness, and the frequency of TCRs shared between repertoires were included as repertoire metrics. The raw public reads went through TCRdb reprocessing: fastp at Q25, MiXCR clone calling, in-frame beta chains kept. Under each unique CDR3 protein, matching rows form one entry showing the most common genes and DNA. TCRdb's processing, not the study's, gives the V and J calls here. The table for this sample lists some 100,000 distinct CDR3 sequences; 20% to 25% of them were counted only once. Of the sample, around 13% is held by the ten largest clones.

Rearrangement joined TRBV4-1 to TRBJ2-3; a weak D assignment points to TRBD2 (6 bases agree). Material: PBMCs, obtained after low-dose radiotherapy plus immunotherapy. The source of this sequence is a female donor with ovarian cancer. The nucleotides are TGCGCCAGCAGCCAAGTCGTGCAGCGGGGCACAGATACGCAGTATTTT. Translation gives CASSQVVQRGTDTQYF.